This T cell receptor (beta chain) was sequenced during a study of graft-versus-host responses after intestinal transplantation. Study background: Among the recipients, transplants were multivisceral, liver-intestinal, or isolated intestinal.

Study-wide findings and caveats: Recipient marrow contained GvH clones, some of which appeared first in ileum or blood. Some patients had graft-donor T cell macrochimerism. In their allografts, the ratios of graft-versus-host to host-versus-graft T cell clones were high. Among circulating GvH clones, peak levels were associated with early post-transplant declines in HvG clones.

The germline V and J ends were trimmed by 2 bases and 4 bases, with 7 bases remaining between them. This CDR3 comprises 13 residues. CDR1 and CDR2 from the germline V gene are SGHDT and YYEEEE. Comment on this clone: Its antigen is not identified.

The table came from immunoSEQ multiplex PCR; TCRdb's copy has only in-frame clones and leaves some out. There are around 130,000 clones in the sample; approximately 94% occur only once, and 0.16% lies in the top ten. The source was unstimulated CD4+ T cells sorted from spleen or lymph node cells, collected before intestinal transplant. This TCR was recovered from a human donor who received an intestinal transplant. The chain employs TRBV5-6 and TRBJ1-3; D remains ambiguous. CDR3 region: CASSFGSGNTIYF. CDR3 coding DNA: TGTGCCAGCAGCTTCGGCAGCGGAAACACCATATATTTT. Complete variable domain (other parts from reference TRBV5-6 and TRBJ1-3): DAGVTQSPTHLIKTRGQQVTLRCSPKSGHDTVSWYQQALGQGPQFIFQYYEEEERQRGNFPDRFSGHQFPNYSSELNVNALLLGDSALYLCASSFGSGNTIYFGEGSWLTVV.